Given below is one T cell receptor beta chain in context. This entry belongs to a study of T cell changes during pregnancy in multiple sclerosis. This CDR3 contains 15 residues. From germline, CDR1 is SGDLS and CDR2 YYNGEE. V lost 0 bases to trimming and J lost 1 base, with 11 bases between them. Repertoires were generated with immunoSEQ multiplex PCR, while TCRdb's copy carries only in-frame clones and drops some. Counted here are about 100,000 clones, almost 95% occurring once; the ten biggest clones make up about 1%. The receptor's source is a female donor with multiple sclerosis, enrolled in a pregnancy study. This sequence joins TRBV9 and TRBJ2-7; D unresolved. The sample in question was peripheral blood, obtained before pregnancy. The DNA of the CDR3 is TGTGCCAGCAGCGTAGATCCCTCAGAATCCTACGAGCAGTACTTC. This translates into CASSVDPSESYEQYF.